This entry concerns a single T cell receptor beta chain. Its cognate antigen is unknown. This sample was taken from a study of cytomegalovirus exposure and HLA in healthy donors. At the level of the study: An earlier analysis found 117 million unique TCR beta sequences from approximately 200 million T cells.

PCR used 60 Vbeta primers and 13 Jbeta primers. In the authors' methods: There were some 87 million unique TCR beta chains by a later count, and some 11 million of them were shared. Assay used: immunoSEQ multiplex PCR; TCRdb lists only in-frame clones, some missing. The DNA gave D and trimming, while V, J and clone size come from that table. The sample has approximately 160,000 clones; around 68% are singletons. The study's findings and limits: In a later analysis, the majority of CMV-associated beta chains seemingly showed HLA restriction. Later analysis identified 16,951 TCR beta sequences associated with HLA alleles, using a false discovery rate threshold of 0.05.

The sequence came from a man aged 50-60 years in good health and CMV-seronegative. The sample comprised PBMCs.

The CDR3 DNA sequence: TGCGCCAGCAGCTTGGACAGCTATGACGAGAACACTGAAGCTTTCTTT. Protein: CASSLDSYDENTEAFF. The chain links TRBV5-1 to TRBJ1-1, with D unresolved. The germline gives CDR1 SGHRS, CDR2 YFSETQ. The CDR3 contains 16 residues. Trimming removed 0 bases at V and 1 base at J, with 13 bases between.